This T cell receptor (beta chain) was profiled in a study of beta chain features in type 1 diabetes. Study-wide results and limits: Naive, central memory and regulatory TCRB repertoires appeared more similar among patients than healthy donors.

Germline CDR1 MGHRA, CDR2 YSYEKL. V lost 5 bases and J lost 12, with 11 bases in between. The CDR3 loop spans 12 amino acids. Of the isolated RNA, all was reverse transcribed, and so the sequenced material was expressed TCRB transcripts. TCRdb keeps only in-frame clones here, not all; method: immunoSEQ multiplex PCR. This repertoire shows fewer than 650,000 clones, less than 20% found once; its top ten account for under 0.095%. This clone was counted only a few times. Its antigen remains unknown. Specimen: naive CD4+ T cells from blood. The chain uses TRBV4-1 and TRBJ1-6; D uncertain. The receptor's source is a man in his late teens or twenties in good health. CDR3: CASSFPTEPLHF. The CDR3 region has the DNA TGCGCCAGCAGCTTTCCCACGGAACCCCTCCACTTT.